This T cell receptor (beta chain) is drawn from a study of CD8 T cells in ankylosing spondylitis (dated 2017 in TCRdb). About the study as a whole: The study set out to find disease-linked TCR variants by profiling T cell receptor beta repertoires in ankylosing spondylitis patients and healthy donors. In total, the full study cohort was made up of roughly 110 healthy donors and 25 ankylosing spondylitis patients. Peripheral blood was sampled, and synovial fluid was also collected from ankylosing spondylitis patients. The research as a whole found: The disease-linked clones were reported to be significantly enriched in matched synovial fluid samples from ankylosing spondylitis patients. The disease-linked clones showed a CD8+ phenotype and occurred at relatively low frequencies in peripheral blood. A TCR beta motif of several highly homologous amino acid variants appeared characteristic of blood from ankylosing spondylitis patients. Some motif variants had previously been reported in the synovial fluid and blood of reactive arthritis patients, which suggests shared mechanisms of disease initiation.

This clonotype was counted ten times or more. Its antigen remains unidentified. No base quality information exists; no much larger clone differs at one position. For sequencing, an Illumina HiSeq 2500 was employed. Quantitative 5'-RACE with molecular barcodes was used to prepare TCR beta libraries. The study's processing was this. To identify disease-linked TCR variants, a new computational method was used, one built on a probabilistic model of VDJ rearrangement. In-frame beta chains were kept once TCRdb had trimmed the public reads at Q25 with fastp and called clones with MiXCR. Each entry merges the rows of one CDR3 protein and shows their most common DNA and genes. TCRdb, rather than the study authors, made the V and J calls. A total of nearly 350,000 distinct CDR3 sequences appear in this sample, under 15% of them only once. 1.1% of the sample is held by the ten biggest clonotypes. The CDR3 numbers 15 residues from cysteine through phenylalanine. The CDR3 DNA has 45 bases and is translated from base 1. Trimming costs V 5 bases and J 0 bases, and their ends lie 13 bases apart.

The TCR comes from a male donor with ankylosing spondylitis or in good health (not recorded which). The sequenced material came from blood, either unsorted or a sorted T cell fraction (not recorded which). The V and J segments used are TRBV12-3 or TRBV12-4 and TRBJ1-1; a confident D gene designation cannot be given. The bases read TGTGCCAGCAGTCCGGTGAATTCAATGAACACTGAAGCTTTCTTT. Its amino acids are CASSPVNSMNTEAFF.